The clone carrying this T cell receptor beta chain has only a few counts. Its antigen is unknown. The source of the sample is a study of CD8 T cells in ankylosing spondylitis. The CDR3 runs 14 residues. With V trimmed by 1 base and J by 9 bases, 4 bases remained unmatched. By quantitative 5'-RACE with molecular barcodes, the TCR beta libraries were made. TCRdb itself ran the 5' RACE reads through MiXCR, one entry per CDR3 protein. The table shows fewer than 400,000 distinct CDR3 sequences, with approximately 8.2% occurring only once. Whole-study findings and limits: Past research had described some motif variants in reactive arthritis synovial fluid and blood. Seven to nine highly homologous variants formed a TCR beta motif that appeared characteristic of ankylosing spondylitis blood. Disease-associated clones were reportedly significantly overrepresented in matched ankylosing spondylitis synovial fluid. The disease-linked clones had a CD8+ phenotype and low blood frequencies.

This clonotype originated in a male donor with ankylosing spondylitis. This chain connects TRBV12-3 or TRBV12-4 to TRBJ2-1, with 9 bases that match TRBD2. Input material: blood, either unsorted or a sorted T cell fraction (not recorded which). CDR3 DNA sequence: TGTGCCAGCAGTTTAGGGCTAGCGGGAACTGAGCAGTTCTTC. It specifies CASSLGLAGTEQFF.